The 24 T cell receptor beta chains listed next were all sequenced from one sample in a study of shared clonotypes between healthy human individuals. The repertoire was sequenced with immunoSEQ multiplex PCR; TCRdb's copy has only in-frame clones and lacks some. The sample lists roughly 2.1 million clones, just over 90% occurring once. CD8 cells classed as naive were CD45RO-negative and positively selected for CCR7, excluding terminally differentiated effector memory CD45RA+ cells. The specimen was naive CD8+ T cells from PBMCs. Receptor source: a young man in good health. Some clones in this sample may be carry-over from other donors' samples.

The rearrangement joins TRBV2 to TRBJ1-3; D is undetermined. V lost 9 bases and J lost 0, with 12 bases in between. The germline V gene encodes CDR1 SNHLY and CDR2 FYNNEI. The CDR3 covers 14 residues. CDR3 nucleotide sequence: TGTGCCAGTTCCACTGAAAGCTCTGGAAACACCATATATTTT. This gives the protein CASSTESSGNTIYF.

The J gene is TRBJ1-4, the V gene TRBV19, with a possible D match to TRBD1 (6 bases). The germline V gene has CDR1 LNHDA and CDR2 SQIVND (reference sequence). The CDR3 contains 15 residues. Deletions cut 7 bases from V and 3 bases from J, with 15 bases between. The CDR3 spells CASIDRRGANEKLFF. DNA of the CDR3: TGTGCCAGTATTGACAGGAGGGGGGCTAATGAAAAACTGTTTTTT.

The chain recombines TRBV13 with TRBJ2-7; 9 bases are shared with TRBD1. The germline CDR1 and CDR2 sequences are PRHDT and FYEKMQ (reference sequence). This CDR3 comprises 15 residues. The J segment lost 5 bases and the V segment lost 5 bases, leaving 10 bases of the junction unmatched. The CDR3 here is CASSPTGTGSNEQYF. CDR3 bases: TGTGCCAGCAGCCCCACCGGGACAGGGTCAAACGAGCAGTACTTC.

V and J are TRBV7-9 and TRBJ1-1, with 8 bases that match TRBD1. Germline loops: CDR1 SEHNR, CDR2 FQNEAQ (reference sequence). CDR3 length: 14 residues. Trimming took 4 bases from V and 5 from J; bases not matched to a gene: 6. CDR3 coding DNA: TGTGCCAGCAGCTACCCACAGGGGGTTACTGAAGCTTTCTTT. Translation gives CASSYPQGVTEAFF. The whole variable domain, remainder taken from reference TRBV7-9 and TRBJ1-1, is DTGVSQNPRHKITKRGQNVTFRCDPISEHNRLYWYRQTLGQGPEFLTYFQNEAQLEKSRLLSDRFSAERPKGSFSTLEIQRTEQGDSAMYLCASSYPQGVTEAFFGQGTRLTVV.

This chain joins TRBV6-6 and TRBJ2-7; 9 nucleotides line up with TRBD2. This CDR3 has 14 amino acids. V gave up 2 bases and J gave up 2 bases; unmatched junction bases: 1. Germline loops: CDR1 MNHNY, CDR2 SVGAGI (reference sequence). The CDR3 nucleotides are TGTGCCAGCAGTTACCAGCGGGAGGCCTACGAGCAGTACTTC. This gives the protein CASSYQREAYEQYF.

This chain joins TRBV9 and TRBJ2-5, with D hard to call. Germline values: CDR1 SGDLS, CDR2 YYNGEE. The V and J ends lost 3 bases and 0 bases respectively, with 3 bases between them. The CDR3 runs 12 residues. CDR3 sequence (DNA): TGTGCCAGCAGCGACCACCAAGAGACCCAGTACTTC. It translates to CASSDHQETQYF.

This chain links TRBV9 with TRBJ1-5; the D gene is possibly TRBD1 (6 bases). The CDR3 is 15 amino acids. Germline V gene sequence: CDR1 SGDLS, CDR2 YYNGEE. V was cut by 0 bases and J by 3 bases, with 10 bases left in between. In DNA, the CDR3 is TGTGCCAGCAGCGTAGCAGGACAGATCAATCAGCCCCAGCATTTT. This sequence encodes CASSVAGQINQPQHF. The variable domain in full, with the rest retrieved from reference TRBV9 and TRBJ1-5, is DSGVTQTPKHLITATGQRVTLRCSPRSGDLSVYWYQQSLDQGLQFLIQYYNGEERAKGNILERFSAQQFPDLHSELNLSSLELGDSALYFCASSVAGQINQPQHFGDGTRLSIL.

The chain is built from TRBV5-4 and TRBJ1-4; 8 bases agree with TRBD1. Unmatched junction bases numbered 11, after V lost 2 bases and J lost 8 bases. This CDR3 contains 16 residues. Germline CDR1 is SGHNT and CDR2 is YYREEE (reference sequence). This CDR3 reads CASSLTAGTGFEKLFF. The CDR3, as DNA: TGTGCCAGCAGCTTAACCGCTGGGACAGGCTTCGAAAAACTGTTTTTT.

The chain is built from TRBV12-5 and TRBJ2-1; 14 positions agree with TRBD2. Germline V gives CDR1 LGHNT, CDR2 FRNRAP. J was trimmed by 9 bases and V by 2 bases; bases with no gene match: 3. The CDR3 totals 15 residues. The chain's CDR3 is CASGLWTSGRPEQFF. The CDR3 DNA follows: TGTGCTAGTGGTTTGTGGACTAGCGGGAGGCCTGAGCAGTTCTTC.

The rearrangement uses TRBV5-4 and TRBJ2-7; 9 bases fit TRBD2. Germline assignment: CDR1 SGHNT and CDR2 YYREEE (reference sequence). This CDR3 spans 15 amino acids. J was trimmed by 3 bases and V by 1 base; bases with no gene match: 5. CDR3 sequence reads: CASSLKREANYEQYF. The CDR3 coding sequence is TGTGCCAGCAGCTTGAAGCGGGAGGCCAACTACGAGCAGTACTTC.

The DNA of the CDR3 is TGTGCCAGCAGCCCCTGGGACAGCATTAACACCGGGGAGCTGTTTTTT. It yields the protein CASSPWDSINTGELFF. V gene TRBV7-9 combines with J gene TRBJ2-2; 7 bases line up with TRBD1. V was pared by 5 bases and J by 2 bases, with 8 bases of the junction left unmatched. The CDR3 loop spans 16 amino acids. Per germline, CDR1 SEHNR and CDR2 FQNEAQ (reference sequence).

Details on this clone: Compared with germline, one end of the junction differs, possibly owing to a read error. The chain combines TRBV6-9 with TRBJ1-5; D gene ambiguous. CDR1 and CDR2 (germline): MNHGY, SVAAGI. This CDR3 has 14 residues. The CDR3 region has the DNA TGCGCCCCCCGGCGAGGGCATAGCAATCAGCCCCAGCATTTT. It specifies CAPRRGHSNQPQHF.

V usage is TRBV14 and J usage is TRBJ2-5, with D possibly TRBD1 on 5 matching bases. CDR3 length: 14 residues. V was clipped by 4 bases and J by 5 bases, with 14 bases between them. From germline, CDR1 is SGHDN and CDR2 FVKESK. The CDR3 nucleotides read TGTGCCAGCAGCCCCAGCAGGGTGCTGGAGACCCAGTACTTC. This sequence encodes CASSPSRVLETQYF. Combining the CDR3 with reference TRBV14 and TRBJ2-5 gives the whole variable domain EAGVTQFPSHSVIEKGQTVTLRCDPISGHDNLYWYRRVMGKEIKFLLHFVKESKQDESGMPNNRFLAERTGGTYSTLKVQPAELEDSGVYFCASSPSRVLETQYFGPGTRLLVL.

The V call is TRBV4-1, the J call TRBJ2-7; 7 positions agree with TRBD1. The CDR3 consists of 15 residues. From germline, CDR1 is MGHRA and CDR2 YSYEKL. V was clipped by 1 base and J by 1 base; unmatched bases: 4. The CDR3 here is CASSQAGQVSYEQYF. The DNA for the CDR3 is TGCGCCAGCAGCCAAGCCGGACAGGTTTCCTACGAGCAGTACTTC.

This chain uses TRBV28 with TRBJ2-3; D not certain. The germline V gene has CDR1 MDHEN and CDR2 SYDVKM. This CDR3 has 14 residues. V gave up 3 bases and J gave up 1 base, with 8 bases separating them. The CDR3 reads CASSFPSGTDTQYF. The CDR3 DNA follows: TGTGCCAGCAGTTTCCCCTCGGGCACAGATACGCAGTATTTT.

This chain uses TRBV7-2 with TRBJ1-5; D remains unclear. This CDR3 has 16 residues. V lost 5 bases and J 0 bases, leaving 14 bases between the germline ends. Germline CDR1 is SGHTA and CDR2 is FQGNSA. The CDR3 DNA sequence: TGTGCCAGCAGCCCCAGCCCGGGGTATAGCAATCAGCCCCAGCATTTT. Protein product: CASSPSPGYSNQPQHF.

The chain employs TRBV11-2 and TRBJ1-2, with D possibly being TRBD1 (5 bases). The V gene's germline CDR1 is SGHAT and CDR2 FQNNGV. This CDR3 contains 16 residues. V shed 8 bases and J shed 2 bases, with 21 bases lying between them. CDR3 coding DNA: TGTGCCAGCGGACCGAGGTCAGGGCGGGGAAACTATGGCTACACCTTC. Translation: CASGPRSGRGNYGYTF.

This clone showed up just once. The chain combines TRBV27 with TRBJ2-3, with 15 bases that match TRBD2. Per the germline V gene, CDR1 is MNHEY and CDR2 is SMNVEV (reference sequence). The CDR3 has 15 amino acids. J gave up 5 bases and V 4 bases, and 1 base lay outside the gene matches. The CDR3 spells CASSWTSGRVDTQYF. The CDR3, as DNA: TGTGCCAGCAGTTGGACTAGCGGGAGGGTAGATACGCAGTATTTT.

The chain is built from TRBV15 and TRBJ2-1; possible D gene TRBD2, 6 bases. The CDR3 is 16 amino acids. V was pared by 2 bases and J by 8 bases, with 19 bases between. Germline CDR1 and CDR2: LNHNV and YYDKDF (reference sequence). The CDR3 spells CATSRTAPGAGDEQFF. CDR3 sequence (DNA): TGTGCCACCAGCAGAACCGCCCCGGGAGCAGGCGATGAGCAGTTCTTC.

The chain uses TRBV11-1 and TRBJ2-5, with D maybe TRBD2 (6 bases). CDR1 and CDR2 (germline): SGHAT, FQDESV (reference sequence). Trimming left V 1 base short and J 2 bases short, with 17 bases between. The CDR3 runs to 17 residues. The CDR3 nucleotides are TGTGCCAGCAGCTTAGGACACATAAGGGGACTTCAAGAGACCCAGTACTTC. Translating gives CASSLGHIRGLQETQYF. The full variable domain, its missing parts supplied by reference TRBV11-1 and TRBJ2-5, is EAEVAQSPRYKITEKSQAVAFWCDPISGHATLYWYRQILGQGPELLVQFQDESVVDDSQLPKDRFSAERLKGVDSTLKIQPAELGDSAMYLCASSLGHIRGLQETQYFGPGTRLLVL.

The chain joins TRBV9 to TRBJ1-1; maybe TRBD1 (5 bases). V was pared by 0 bases and J by 6 bases, with 18 bases between. Per the germline V gene, CDR1 is SGDLS and CDR2 is YYNGEE. CDR3 size: 16 residues. The CDR3 nucleotides read TGTGCCAGCAGCGTAGATAGGGACCGAGTAAATGCTGAAGCTTTCTTT. This codes for CASSVDRDRVNAEAFF.

This sequence joins TRBV28 and TRBJ2-2, with 14 bases fitting TRBD2. The V segment lost 6 bases and the J segment 3 bases; nucleotides outside the gene matches: 9. The CDR3 spans 18 residues. Germline V gene data show CDR1 as MDHEN and CDR2 as SYDVKM. CDR3 sequence: CASSEGLAGEDDTGELFF. The DNA of the CDR3 is TGTGCCAGCAGCGAGGGACTAGCGGGAGAGGACGACACCGGGGAGCTGTTTTTT.

The J gene is TRBJ2-5, the V gene TRBV28; D gene ambiguous. The CDR3 runs to 14 residues. The V gene lost 7 bases and the J gene lost 3 bases, with 15 bases spanning the gap. Germline CDR1 MDHEN, CDR2 SYDVKM. The CDR3 loop is CASIKRLEKETQYF. CDR3 nucleotides: TGTGCCAGCATCAAGAGGCTGGAGAAAGAGACCCAGTACTTC.

This clone was seen just once. J is TRBJ2-7 and V is TRBV28; 7 bases line up with TRBD1. Germline V CDR1 and CDR2: MDHEN, SYDVKM. The J segment lost 2 bases and the V segment lost 4 bases, leaving 5 bases of the junction unmatched. This CDR3 has 14 residues. CDR3 amino acids: CASSYRDSTYEQYF. CDR3 coding DNA: TGTGCCAGCAGTTACCGGGACAGCACCTACGAGCAGTACTTC.